A selection of T cell receptor beta chains follows, all from one sample in a study of cytomegalovirus exposure and HLA in healthy donors. Only in-frame clones appear in the TCRdb table, and some are missing; sequencing was by immunoSEQ multiplex PCR. The sample includes some 110,000 clones, about 76% of them seen just once. Sequencing input: PBMCs. The receptors stem from a woman aged 25 to 39 in good health and CMV-seronegative. Both conserved end residues are part of each CDR3. The order of the fields is D gene, J gene, V gene, clone size, CDR3 protein, CDR3 DNA. A D gene is named only where the DNA matches it firmly. Clone size, where shown, is once, few, many, or a class for clones that have expanded.

d_call: .
j_call: TRBJ2-1
v_call: TRBV4-2
clone_size: .
cdr3_aa: CASSQDLGGVNNEQFF
cdr3_nt: TGTGCCAGCAGCCAAGATCTAGGCGGGGTTAACAATGAGCAGTTCTTC

d_call: .
j_call: TRBJ2-7
v_call: TRBV28
clone_size: .
cdr3_aa: CASTVSGHIEQYF
cdr3_nt: TGTGCCAGCACCGTCTCTGGACATATTGAGCAGTACTTC

d_call: .
j_call: TRBJ2-3
v_call: TRBV18
clone_size: .
cdr3_aa: CASSSQGTGGADTQYF
cdr3_nt: TGTGCCAGCTCTTCCCAGGGGACGGGCGGCGCAGATACGCAGTATTTT

d_call: .
j_call: TRBJ1-5
v_call: TRBV21-1
clone_size: .
cdr3_aa: CASSKARETGLCNQPQHF
cdr3_nt: TGTGCCAGCAGCAAAGCTCGGGAGACAGGGTTGTGCAATCAGCCCCAGCATTTT

d_call: TRBD2
j_call: TRBJ2-5
v_call: TRBV11-2
clone_size: .
cdr3_aa: CASSLPSAGGTGVETQYF
cdr3_nt: TGTGCCAGCAGCCTCCCCTCAGCGGGAGGCACCGGAGTGGAGACCCAGTACTTC

d_call: .
j_call: TRBJ1-1
v_call: TRBV5-1
clone_size: .
cdr3_aa: CASSLAGAREAFF
cdr3_nt: TGCGCCAGCAGCTTGGCGGGGGCGCGGGAGGCTTTCTTT

d_call: TRBD2
j_call: TRBJ2-7
v_call: TRBV7-9
clone_size: .
cdr3_aa: CASSQNSGGTHEQYF
cdr3_nt: TGTGCCAGCAGCCAAAATTCGGGAGGGACCCACGAGCAGTACTTC

d_call: .
j_call: TRBJ2-1
v_call: TRBV11-2
clone_size: .
cdr3_aa: CASSSLGTGGNEQFF
cdr3_nt: TGTGCCAGCAGCTCTCTAGGTACTGGTGGCAATGAGCAGTTCTTC

d_call: .
j_call: TRBJ2-1
v_call: TRBV7-8
clone_size: .
cdr3_aa: CASSLAVASEAVYEQFF
cdr3_nt: TGTGCCAGCAGCTTAGCGGTGGCTAGCGAAGCGGTCTATGAGCAGTTCTTC

d_call: .
j_call: TRBJ2-2
v_call: TRBV19
clone_size: .
cdr3_aa: CASSVGAGGQNTGELFF
cdr3_nt: TGTGCCAGTAGTGTAGGCGCTGGGGGCCAGAACACCGGGGAGCTGTTTTTT

d_call: TRBD1
j_call: TRBJ1-5
v_call: TRBV28
clone_size: .
cdr3_aa: CASSLPIPIRDSRNIRPQHF
cdr3_nt: TGTGCCAGCAGTTTACCTATCCCCATCCGGGACAGCAGGAATATACGGCCCCAGCATTTT

d_call: .
j_call: TRBJ2-7
v_call: TRBV5-1
clone_size: .
cdr3_aa: CASSRSGPRDDEQYF
cdr3_nt: TGCGCCAGCAGCAGGAGCGGGCCGAGGGACGACGAGCAGTACTTC

d_call: TRBD1
j_call: TRBJ2-7
v_call: TRBV10-3
clone_size: .
cdr3_aa: CAISLTGVGYEQYF
cdr3_nt: TGTGCCATCAGCTTGACAGGGGTCGGTTACGAGCAGTACTTC

d_call: TRBD2
j_call: TRBJ2-7
v_call: TRBV10-2
clone_size: .
cdr3_aa: CASSEGTRAYEQYF
cdr3_nt: TGCGCCAGCAGTGAGGGGACTAGAGCCTACGAGCAGTACTTC

d_call: TRBD1
j_call: TRBJ1-4
v_call: TRBV7-2
clone_size: .
cdr3_aa: CASNPTGAINEKLFF
cdr3_nt: TGTGCCAGCAACCCAACAGGGGCCATTAATGAAAAACTGTTTTTT

d_call: TRBD1
j_call: TRBJ2-2
v_call: TRBV19
clone_size: .
cdr3_aa: CASRRGTGRTGELFF
cdr3_nt: TGTGCCAGCAGGAGGGGGACAGGGAGGACCGGGGAGCTGTTTTTT

d_call: .
j_call: TRBJ2-2
v_call: TRBV18
clone_size: .
cdr3_aa: CASSPSVATPGGELFF
cdr3_nt: TGTGCCAGCTCACCATCGGTCGCCACCCCAGGGGGGGAGCTGTTTTTT

d_call: .
j_call: TRBJ2-5
v_call: TRBV6-5
clone_size: .
cdr3_aa: CASRGGRETQYF
cdr3_nt: TGTGCCAGTAGGGGGGGAAGGGAGACCCAGTACTTC

d_call: TRBD1
j_call: TRBJ2-7
v_call: TRBV5-1
clone_size: .
cdr3_aa: CASSTGQPYEQYF
cdr3_nt: TGCGCCAGCAGCACGGGACAGCCCTACGAGCAGTACTTC

d_call: .
j_call: TRBJ2-7
v_call: TRBV5-1
clone_size: once
cdr3_aa: CASSLDRAYEQYF
cdr3_nt: TGCGCCAGCAGCTTGGACAGGGCCTACGAGCAGTACTTC

d_call: TRBD1
j_call: TRBJ2-7
v_call: TRBV9
clone_size: few
cdr3_aa: CASSVDGTGTTYEQYF
cdr3_nt: TGTGCCAGCAGCGTAGATGGGACAGGGACTACCTACGAGCAGTACTTC

d_call: TRBD2
j_call: TRBJ2-1
v_call: TRBV29-1
clone_size: .
cdr3_aa: CSVAGLAYNEQFF
cdr3_nt: TGCAGCGTGGCTGGACTAGCCTACAATGAGCAGTTCTTC

d_call: TRBD1
j_call: TRBJ2-7
v_call: TRBV6-1
clone_size: .
cdr3_aa: CASRGQVWTEQYF
cdr3_nt: TGTGCCAGCAGGGGACAGGTCTGGACCGAGCAGTACTTC

d_call: TRBD1
j_call: TRBJ1-2
v_call: TRBV6-5
clone_size: once
cdr3_aa: CASSRGQFYGYTF
cdr3_nt: TGTGCCAGCAGCCGGGGACAGTTCTATGGCTACACCTTC

d_call: .
j_call: TRBJ2-7
v_call: TRBV7-9
clone_size: .
cdr3_aa: CASSLEAGIYEQYF
cdr3_nt: TGTGCCAGCAGCTTAGAAGCAGGGATTTACGAGCAGTACTTC

d_call: TRBD2
j_call: TRBJ2-5
v_call: TRBV12-5
clone_size: .
cdr3_aa: CASGWRTSGLQETQYF
cdr3_nt: TGTGCTAGTGGTTGGCGGACTAGCGGACTTCAAGAGACCCAGTACTTC

d_call: TRBD1
j_call: TRBJ1-5
v_call: TRBV6-1
clone_size: once
cdr3_aa: CASSAQGQGASQPQHF
cdr3_nt: TGTGCCAGCAGTGCCCAGGGACAGGGGGCGTCTCAGCCCCAGCATTTT

d_call: .
j_call: TRBJ2-7
v_call: TRBV6-1
clone_size: .
cdr3_aa: CASSEKSGEGLEQYF
cdr3_nt: TGTGCCAGCAGTGAGAAGTCAGGAGAGGGCCTCGAGCAGTACTTC

d_call: TRBD2
j_call: TRBJ2-3
v_call: TRBV19
clone_size: .
cdr3_aa: CASSILAADTQYF
cdr3_nt: TGTGCCAGTAGTATACTAGCGGCAGATACGCAGTATTTT

d_call: .
j_call: TRBJ2-1
v_call: TRBV19
clone_size: .
cdr3_aa: CASSILGGSYNEQFF
cdr3_nt: TGTGCCAGTAGTATACTAGGGGGCTCCTACAATGAGCAGTTCTTC

d_call: .
j_call: TRBJ2-5
v_call: TRBV19
clone_size: .
cdr3_aa: CASSTGGAQYF
cdr3_nt: TGTGCCAGTAGTACCGGGGGTGCCCAGTACTTC